The 32 T cell receptor beta chains presented below share a single source sample, sequenced in a study of human T cells and chemical hapten exposure (dated by TCRdb to about 2021). The library was obtained by RACE. TCRdb records NextSeq 500 as the sequencer. TCRdb trimmed the raw reads at Q25, called clones with MiXCR and kept productive beta chains. Rows matching on CDR3 protein sequence are summarized as one entry with the most common DNA and genes. The sample table lists 150,000 to 200,000 distinct CDR3 sequences, 28% of them with a count of one. The ten largest clones add up to under 2.5% of the sample. The time point label on this specimen signifies: patch test 3, about 24 weeks after DPC sensitization. According to the study, the label for this sample's treatment or condition signals: therapeutic diphenylcyclopropenone sensitization with weekly scalp DPC. The material sequenced was whole blood, taken in connection with sensitization to the hapten diphenylcyclopropenone (DPC). Receptor source: a woman aged 18-35 years with alopecia areata. Some clones in this sample may be carry-over from other donors' samples.

The CDR3 DNA follows: TGTGCCAGCAGCTCTGGGGGGAGCTCCTACGAGCAGTACTTC. It yields the protein CASSSGGSSYEQYF. The chain couples TRBV12-3 or TRBV12-4 to TRBJ2-7; a possible D gene is TRBD2 (6 bases). The CDR3 runs to 14 residues. Trimming took off 6 bases at V and 0 bases at J, with 12 bases between the two ends.

The chain links TRBV19 to TRBJ1-5, with D hard to call. Trimming stripped 9 bases from V and 1 base from J, with 19 bases between. The CDR3 extends over 16 amino acids. From germline, CDR1 is LNHDA and CDR2 SQIVND (reference sequence). CDR3 DNA sequence: TGTGCCAGCCGACCGGGCCTCCTCGGAAGCAATCAGCCCCAGCATTTT. Protein sequence: CASRPGLLGSNQPQHF. The whole variable domain, filled in from reference TRBV19 and TRBJ1-5, reads DGGITQSPKYLFRKEGQNVTLSCEQNLNHDAMYWYRQDPGQGLRLIYYSQIVNDFQKGDIAEGYSVSREKKESFPLTVTSAQKNPTAFYLCASRPGLLGSNQPQHFGDGTRLSIL.

The table lists this clonotype with a few counts. The genes are TRBV21-1 and TRBJ2-7; whether TRBD2, the table's D call, matches the DNA was not checked. TRBV21-1 is listed as a pseudogene. The CDR3 runs to 17 residues. The CDR3 region has the DNA TGTGCCAGCAGCAAAGTAAGCGGCGGGCCCCTTCCTTACGAGCAGTACTTC. Translating it yields CASSKVSGGPLPYEQYF.

This clonotype was seen only a few times. The chain is built from TRBV20-1 and TRBJ1-1, with 7 bases aligning to TRBD1. The V and J ends lost 2 bases and 3 bases, in that order; junction bases with no gene match: 3. The length of the CDR3 is 13 residues. Germline assignment: CDR1 DFQATT and CDR2 SNEGSKA (reference sequence). Here the CDR3 reads CSARRDRDTEAFF. In DNA, the CDR3 is TGCAGTGCTAGAAGGGACAGAGACACTGAAGCTTTCTTT.

Only a few counts were recorded for this clonotype. This chain connects TRBV5-6 to TRBJ2-2; D is perhaps TRBD1 (6 bases). The germline V and J ends were trimmed by 4 bases and 3 bases, with 13 bases remaining between them. The CDR3 has 15 residues. Germline V gene sequence: CDR1 SGHDT, CDR2 YYEEEE. Here the CDR3 DNA reads TGTGCCAGCAGCGCCGACAGGACCGACACCGGGGAGCTGTTTTTT. It encodes CASSADRTDTGELFF.

This clonotype showed up just a few times. Mismatch with germline at one junction end may stem from a read error. This chain links TRBV5-1 with TRBJ2-2; tentatively, D is TRBD1 or TRBD2 (5 bases each). This CDR3 contains 15 residues. The germline V gene encodes CDR1 SGHRS and CDR2 YFSETQ. The CDR3 protein is CASTPMGTKTGELFF. The CDR3 DNA reads TGCGCCAGCACCCCTATGGGGACGAAGACCGGGGAGCTGTTTTTT. The whole variable domain, filled in from reference TRBV5-1 and TRBJ2-2, reads KAGVTQTPRYLIKTRGQQVTLSCSPISGHRSVSWYQQTPGQGLQFLFEYFSETQRNKGNFPGRFSGRQFSNSRSEMNVSTLELGDSALYLCASTPMGTKTGELFFGEGSRLTVL.

This clonotype was detected a few times. The chain couples TRBV4-3 to TRBJ1-6; D remains unclear. The CDR3 covers 14 residues. Trimming removed 0 bases from V and 5 bases from J, with 5 bases in between. Germline CDR1 and CDR2: LGHNA and YSLEER. CDR3 residues: CASSQDRNNSPLHF. The CDR3 DNA reads as TGCGCCAGCAGCCAAGATAGGAATAATTCACCCCTCCACTTT.

The J gene is TRBJ2-6, the V gene TRBV19; TRBD2 might be the D (5 bases). CDR3 length equals 14 residues. V lost 3 bases to trimming and J lost 4 bases, with 7 bases between them. Per germline, CDR1 LNHDA and CDR2 SQIVND (reference sequence). The DNA for the CDR3 is TGTGCCAGTAGTATCGGAGGAGGGGCCAACGTCCTGACTTTC. This encodes CASSIGGGANVLTF.

This clonotype was detected only a few times. The V call is TRBV4-2, the J call TRBJ2-7; D may be TRBD2 (6 bases). Trimming shortened V by 4 bases and J by 0 bases, and 10 bases separated the two germline ends. This CDR3 is built from 14 residues. The germline CDR1 and CDR2 sequences are LGHNA and YNFKEQ. CDR3 bases: TGTGCCAGCAGCCGTGGGGACTCCTCCTACGAGCAGTACTTC. Its protein product is CASSRGDSSYEQYF.

This clonotype appeared a single time. The V and J genes are TRBV5-1 and TRBJ2-3; D call uncertain. The CDR3 has 13 residues. V was shortened by 4 bases and J by 4 bases, with 10 bases between the two germline ends. CDR1 and CDR2 from the germline V gene are SGHRS and YFSETQ. The CDR3 protein is CASSPIGADTQYF. CDR3 in DNA: TGCGCCAGCAGCCCCATTGGGGCAGATACGCAGTATTTT.

The chain is built from TRBV4-3 and TRBJ1-1; possibly TRBD1 for D (5 bases). V dropped 3 bases and J dropped 0 bases, with 5 bases sitting between them. The CDR3 is 13 amino acids. Germline V gene sequence: CDR1 LGHNA, CDR2 YSLEER. DNA for the CDR3: TGCGCCAGCAGCCAGACAGTGAACACTGAAGCTTTCTTT. Translating gives CASSQTVNTEAFF.

The chain has TRBV10-3 and TRBJ1-2, with D possibly TRBD1 on 6 matching bases. This CDR3 contains 15 residues. The ends were cut back, 8 bases at V and 5 bases at J, with 21 bases in the middle. Germline V CDR1 and CDR2: ENHRY, SYGVKD. The CDR3 protein is CAIRRTGSGPYGYTF. The CDR3 DNA follows: TGTGCCATCCGGAGAACAGGGTCGGGCCCTTATGGCTACACCTTC.

The chain employs TRBV24-1 and TRBJ2-2, with D maybe TRBD1 (7 bases). V lost 5 bases to trimming and J lost 1 base, with 10 bases between them. Germline loops: CDR1 KGHDR, CDR2 SFDVKD. CDR3 length: 15 residues. CDR3 sequence (DNA): TGTGCCACCAGTGGCGGGGACAGGAACACCGGGGAGCTGTTTTTT. Translation gives CATSGGDRNTGELFF.

The V call is TRBV4-3, the J call TRBJ2-3; TRBD2 matches at 13 bases. CDR1 and CDR2 (germline): LGHNA, YSLEER. The CDR3 is 16 residues long. V gave up 2 bases and J gave up 7 bases; unmatched junction bases: 6. The CDR3 is CASSQSLAGGPHTQYF. The CDR3 region has the DNA TGCGCCAGCAGCCAATCACTAGCGGGAGGGCCACATACGCAGTATTTT.

This clonotype occurred many times. The V call is TRBV20-1, the J call TRBJ2-3, with 7 bases fitting TRBD2. Trimming removed 0 bases from V and 0 bases from J; junction bases left unmatched: 6. Germline V gene sequence: CDR1 DFQATT, CDR2 SNEGSKA (reference sequence). The CDR3 spans 16 residues. CDR3 loop: CSAREAERGSTDTQYF. In nucleotides, the CDR3 is TGCAGTGCTAGAGAAGCGGAGCGGGGCAGCACAGATACGCAGTATTTT.

J is TRBJ2-7 and V is TRBV20-1, with 8 bases matching TRBD2. The CDR3 is 13 residues long. J was trimmed by 6 bases and V by 6 bases; bases with no gene match: 10. Germline V CDR1 and CDR2: DFQATT, SNEGSKA (reference sequence). CDR3 residues: CSAPSERGFEQYF. Here the CDR3 DNA reads TGCAGTGCCCCCTCGGAGCGGGGGTTCGAGCAGTACTTC.

The chain is built from TRBV7-9 and TRBJ2-2, with 8 positions matching TRBD2. The CDR3 consists of 18 residues. The V and J ends lost 3 bases and 6 bases, in that order; junction bases with no gene match: 15. Germline V gene sequence: CDR1 SEHNR, CDR2 FQNEAQ (reference sequence). In nucleotides, the CDR3 is TGTGCCAGCAGCTTCACCCTACGGGGGGGCGAGTTCGCCGGGGAGCTGTTTTTT. Its translation: CASSFTLRGGEFAGELFF.

CDR3 DNA sequence: TGTGCCAGCAGCCCGGTGTCGGGGACATCAGATACGCAGTATTTT. This codes for CASSPVSGTSDTQYF. The V and J genes are TRBV5-8 and TRBJ2-3; a weak D match, TRBD1 (6 bases). The V gene lost 4 bases and the J gene lost 4 bases, with 16 bases spanning the gap. The CDR3 spans 15 residues. Germline V CDR1 and CDR2: SGHTS, YDEGEE.

J is TRBJ2-3 and V is TRBV7-2, with 10 bases lining up with TRBD2. V was pared by 1 base and J by 4 bases, with 5 bases of the junction left unmatched. The CDR3 spans 16 residues. Germline values: CDR1 SGHTA, CDR2 FQGNSA. Written as DNA, the CDR3 is TGTGCCAGCAGCTTAGAAAGCGGGGGGGATGCAGATACGCAGTATTTT. It encodes CASSLESGGDADTQYF.

The table lists this clonotype with a few counts. This chain links TRBV27 with TRBJ2-3, with D possibly being TRBD1 or TRBD2 (6 bases each). CDR1 and CDR2 (germline): MNHEY, SMNVEV (reference sequence). Deletions cut 6 bases from V and 0 bases from J, with 10 bases between. The CDR3 contains 14 residues. CDR3 sequence: CASRRGTSTDTQYF. CDR3 DNA: TGTGCCAGCAGAAGGGGGACTAGCACAGATACGCAGTATTTT.

This clonotype showed up many times. The V call is TRBV9, the J call TRBJ2-7; D may correspond to TRBD1 or TRBD2 (5 bases each). Germline lookup yields CDR1 SGDLS and CDR2 YYNGEE. The length of the CDR3 is 14 residues. Trimming pared 4 bases from V and 3 bases from J, leaving 14 bases between. CDR3 sequence: CASSLGDGYYEQYF. The CDR3 DNA reads as TGTGCCAGCAGCTTAGGGGACGGATACTACGAGCAGTACTTC.

This rearrangement joins TRBV3-1 to TRBJ2-1; 12 positions match TRBD2. V gave up 4 bases and J gave up 11 bases; unmatched junction bases: 15. This CDR3 is 17 amino acids long. CDR1 and CDR2 (germline): LGHDT, YNNKEL (reference sequence). CDR3 nucleotides: TGTGCCAGCAGCCTAACCACGACTAGCGGGGGATGTGGAAAGCAGTTCTTC. Protein product: CASSLTTTSGGCGKQFF.

This chain links TRBV18 with TRBJ2-7; TRBD2 agrees at 7 bases. The V segment lost 0 bases and the J segment 2 bases; nucleotides outside the gene matches: 1. The germline V gene has CDR1 KGHSH and CDR2 LQKENI. This CDR3 is 14 amino acids long. The CDR3 DNA reads as TGTGCCAGCTCACCACCCGGACTAGCCTACGAGCAGTACTTC. It yields the protein CASSPPGLAYEQYF.

This clonotype was seen only a few times. The J gene is TRBJ2-7, the V gene TRBV7-6; 7 bases match TRBD2. This CDR3 is 12 amino acids long. The V gene end was trimmed by 7 bases and the J gene end by 2 bases; junction bases not matched to a gene: 2. The germline CDR1 and CDR2 sequences are SGHVS and FNYEAQ. The CDR3 sequence is CASTSGTYEQYF. In DNA, the CDR3 is TGTGCCAGCACTAGCGGTACCTACGAGCAGTACTTC.

This clonotype was seen only a few times. The chain combines TRBV29-1 with TRBJ1-2; 8 positions agree with TRBD1. Losses at the gene ends were 3 bases for V and 3 bases for J; bases not matched to a gene: 3. Per germline, CDR1 SQVTM and CDR2 ANQGSEA. The CDR3 contains 13 residues. In DNA, the CDR3 is TGCAGCGTTGACAGGGGGCCACACTATGGCTACACCTTC. It yields the protein CSVDRGPHYGYTF. Full variable domain (rest looked up from reference TRBV29-1 and TRBJ1-2): SAVISQKPSRDICQRGTSLTIQCQVDSQVTMMFWYRQQPGQSLTLIATANQGSEATYESGFVIDKFPISRPNLTFSTLTVSNMSPEDSSIYLCSVDRGPHYGYTFGSGTRLTVV.

The chain employs TRBV20-1 and TRBJ1-2; no clear D. The ends were cut back, 3 bases at V and 3 bases at J, with 8 bases in the middle. Germline loops: CDR1 DFQATT, CDR2 SNEGSKA (reference sequence). The CDR3 spans 12 residues. The CDR3 DNA reads TGCAGTGCTAGGGAGGATTACTATGGCTACACCTTC. As protein: CSAREDYYGYTF.

Only a few counts were recorded for this clonotype. The J gene is TRBJ2-4, the V gene TRBV29-1; 10 bases match TRBD1. V dropped 4 bases and J dropped 0; count of bases not matched to a gene: 9. The CDR3 is 17 residues long. Germline CDR1 reads SQVTM; CDR2 reads ANQGSEA. The CDR3 loop is CSVARTGGPIAKNIQYF. The DNA for the CDR3 is TGCAGCGTTGCGAGGACAGGGGGTCCTATAGCCAAAAACATTCAGTACTTC.

The V gene is TRBV12-3 or TRBV12-4, the J gene TRBJ2-7; 7 bases fit TRBD2. This CDR3 comprises 18 residues. J was trimmed by 3 bases and V by 6 bases; bases with no gene match: 20. This chain's CDR3 is CASRPGRSGLVKNYEQYF. CDR3 bases: TGTGCCAGCAGGCCCGGCAGATCAGGACTAGTTAAAAACTACGAGCAGTACTTC.

This clonotype was seen only a few times. CDR3 residues: CASSTVEGAVLDTEAFF. The DNA of the CDR3 is TGTGCCAGCAGCACCGTGGAGGGGGCTGTTTTAGACACTGAAGCTTTCTTT. V and J are TRBV7-9 and TRBJ1-1; 7 nucleotides line up with TRBD1. The CDR3 covers 17 residues. Germline V CDR1 and CDR2: SEHNR, FQNEAQ (reference sequence). J gave up 3 bases and V 5 bases, and 15 bases lay outside the gene matches.

This clonotype was seen more than once but under ten times. The rearrangement uses TRBV29-1 and TRBJ2-5, with D hard to call. This CDR3 contains 13 residues. Germline loops: CDR1 SQVTM, CDR2 ANQGSEA. V dropped 5 bases and J dropped 4 bases, with 14 bases sitting between them. The CDR3: CSVSGSGRETQYF. Written as DNA, the CDR3 is TGCAGCGTTAGTGGATCGGGTCGAGAGACCCAGTACTTC.

This clonotype was recorded only once. The chain links TRBV4-1 to TRBJ2-2, with D hard to call. This CDR3 has 12 residues. Per germline, CDR1 MGHRA and CDR2 YSYEKL. The V and J ends lost 6 bases and 4 bases respectively, with 6 bases between them. CDR3 nucleotide sequence: TGCGCCAGCAGGTGGGGCACCGGGGAGCTGTTTTTT. As protein: CASRWGTGELFF.

The gene calls are TRBV25-1 and TRBJ1-5; the D gene is possibly TRBD1 (6 bases). The germline CDR1 and CDR2 sequences are MGHDK and SYGVNS. The CDR3 consists of 17 residues. The V end lost 1 base, the J end lost 0 bases, and 13 bases lay between the germline ends. CDR3 in DNA: TGTGCCAGCAGTGAATTGACAGGTTATTTTAGCAATCAGCCCCAGCATTTT. It codes for CASSELTGYFSNQPQHF.